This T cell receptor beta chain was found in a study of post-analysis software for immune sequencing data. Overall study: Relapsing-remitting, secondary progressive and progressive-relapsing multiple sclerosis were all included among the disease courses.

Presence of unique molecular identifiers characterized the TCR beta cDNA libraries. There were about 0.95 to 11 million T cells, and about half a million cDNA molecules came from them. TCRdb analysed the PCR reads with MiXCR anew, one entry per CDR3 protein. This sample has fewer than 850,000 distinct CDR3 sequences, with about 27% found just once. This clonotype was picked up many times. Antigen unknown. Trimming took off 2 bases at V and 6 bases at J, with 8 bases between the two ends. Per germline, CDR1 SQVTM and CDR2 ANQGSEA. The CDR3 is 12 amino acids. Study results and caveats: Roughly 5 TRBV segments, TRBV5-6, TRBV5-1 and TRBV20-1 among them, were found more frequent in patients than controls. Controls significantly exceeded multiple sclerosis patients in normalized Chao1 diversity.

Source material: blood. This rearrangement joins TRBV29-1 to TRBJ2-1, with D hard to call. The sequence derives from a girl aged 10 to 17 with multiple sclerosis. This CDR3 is CSVEWAGNEQFF. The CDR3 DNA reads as TGCAGCGTTGAATGGGCCGGCAATGAGCAGTTCTTC.